These 21 T cell receptor beta chains share one sample of origin, sequenced in a study of blood T cell repertoires in COVID-19. Using immunoSEQ multiplex PCR, the repertoire was profiled, and TCRdb retains in-frame clones only, with some absent. This sample has over 85,000 clones; about nine tenths occur once, and the top ten carry less than 5%. Sample: peripheral blood. The receptors shown here come from a woman of 80 years or more with acute or convalescent COVID-19.

The chain is built from TRBV6-2 or TRBV6-3 and TRBJ2-7; 7 nucleotides align to TRBD1. V shed 0 bases and J 5 bases; nucleotides not matched to a gene: 7. There are 15 residues in the CDR3. Germline assignment: CDR1 MNHEY and CDR2 SVGEGT. CDR3 amino acids: CASSYSGQNTHEQYF. DNA of the CDR3: TGTGCCAGCAGTTACTCGGGACAGAATACGCACGAGCAGTACTTC.

The CDR3 is CASRGTSPTYEQYF. In DNA form, the CDR3 reads TGTGCCAGCAGAGGGACTAGCCCCACCTACGAGCAGTACTTC. The V call is TRBV7-9, the J call TRBJ2-7; 9 positions agree with TRBD2. V gave up 6 bases and J gave up 2 bases; unmatched junction bases: 5. Per germline, CDR1 SEHNR and CDR2 FQNEAQ (reference sequence). The CDR3 loop spans 14 amino acids. The whole variable domain, remainder taken from reference TRBV7-9 and TRBJ2-7, is DTGVSQNPRHKITKRGQNVTFRCDPISEHNRLYWYRQTLGQGPEFLTYFQNEAQLEKSRLLSDRFSAERPKGSFSTLEIQRTEQGDSAMYLCASRGTSPTYEQYFGPGTRLTVT.

This sequence joins TRBV7-3 and TRBJ2-1; 8 positions agree with TRBD1. Germline assignment: CDR1 SGHTA and CDR2 FQGTGA. The CDR3 has 15 residues. Trimming removed 5 bases from V and 2 bases from J; junction bases left unmatched: 5. Written as DNA, the CDR3 is TGTGCCAGCAGCCCTCAGGGGGCCGCCTACAATGAGCAGTTCTTC. This gives the protein CASSPQGAAYNEQFF.

This clone was detected only a few times. The chain combines TRBV6-1 with TRBJ2-1, with TRBD2 matching over 11 bases. The CDR3 loop spans 17 amino acids. Trimming removed 1 base from V and 4 bases from J; junction bases left unmatched: 6. The germline V gene has CDR1 MNHNS and CDR2 SASEGT. The CDR3 sequence is CASSEEVAGGLYNEQFF. In nucleotides, the CDR3 is TGTGCCAGCAGTGAAGAAGTAGCGGGAGGGCTTTACAATGAGCAGTTCTTC.

The rearrangement links TRBV5-6 to TRBJ2-2, with D tentatively TRBD2 (5 bases). Per germline, CDR1 SGHDT and CDR2 YYEEEE. The CDR3 sequence is 16 residues long. V was clipped by 0 bases and J by 5 bases, with 14 bases between them. The CDR3 nucleotides read TGTGCCAGCAGCTTGGAAGGGTCGGGATATACCGGGGAGCTGTTTTTT. Translated, it gives CASSLEGSGYTGELFF.

The chain combines TRBV7-3 with TRBJ2-3, with D tentatively TRBD2 (6 bases). V was trimmed by 4 bases and J by 2 bases, leaving 28 bases between them. The germline V gene encodes CDR1 SGHTA and CDR2 FQGTGA. The CDR3 runs to 20 residues. CDR3 coding DNA: TGTGCCAGCAGCTCATCGCGCTGGCGGGGAGTCTTAAACTACACAGATACGCAGTATTTT. Translating gives CASSSSRWRGVLNYTDTQYF. Complete variable domain (other parts from reference TRBV7-3 and TRBJ2-3): GAGVSQTPSNKVTEKGKYVELRCDPISGHTALYWYRQSLGQGPEFLIYFQGTGAADDSGLPNDRFFAVRPEGSVSTLKIQRTERGDSAVYLCASSSSRWRGVLNYTDTQYFGPGTRLTVL.

The rearrangement links TRBV11-1 to TRBJ2-5, with D tentatively TRBD1 (5 bases). The CDR3 runs 14 residues. Trimming pared 4 bases from V and 4 bases from J, leaving 13 bases between. Germline lookup yields CDR1 SGHAT and CDR2 FQDESV (reference sequence). The CDR3 DNA reads as TGTGCCAGCAGCTCAACAGGAGACGGAGAGACCCAGTACTTC. This gives the protein CASSSTGDGETQYF. Together with reference TRBV11-1 and TRBJ2-5, the CDR3 gives the full variable domain: EAEVAQSPRYKITEKSQAVAFWCDPISGHATLYWYRQILGQGPELLVQFQDESVVDDSQLPKDRFSAERLKGVDSTLKIQPAELGDSAMYLCASSSTGDGETQYFGPGTRLLVL.

The chain carries TRBV27 and TRBJ1-5; TRBD1 is a possible D gene (5 bases). The germline gives CDR1 MNHEY, CDR2 SMNVEV (reference sequence). Trimming removed 1 base at V and 6 bases at J, with 16 bases between. The CDR3 covers 16 residues. The CDR3 loop reads CASSLFGQGLGQPQHF. The CDR3 bases are TGTGCCAGCAGTTTATTTGGGCAGGGTTTGGGTCAGCCCCAGCATTTT.

In this sample, this clone turned up a few times. The J gene is TRBJ2-3, the V gene TRBV6-6; 7 nucleotides align to TRBD2. CDR1 is MNHNY and CDR2 is SVGAGI in the germline V gene (reference sequence). The CDR3 has 15 amino acids. The ends lost 5 bases at V and 5 bases at J; junction bases unmatched: 10. CDR3 sequence reads: CASSREGGRGDTQYF. In DNA, the CDR3 is TGTGCCAGCAGTAGGGAGGGCGGAAGGGGAGATACGCAGTATTTT.

This rearrangement joins TRBV6-1 to TRBJ2-3, with TRBD2 identical over 10 bases. The CDR3 sequence is 16 residues long. The germline CDR1 and CDR2 sequences are MNHNS and SASEGT. After removal of 4 bases from V and 0 bases from J, the junction contained 4 bases not matched to a gene. As DNA, the CDR3 is TGTGCCAGCAGTGGGGAACTAGCGGGGAGCACAGATACGCAGTATTTT. It codes for CASSGELAGSTDTQYF.

The chain employs TRBV19 and TRBJ2-7; D perhaps matches TRBD1 (6 bases). The CDR3 is 16 residues long. The germline CDR1 and CDR2 sequences are LNHDA and SQIVND (reference sequence). Trimming stripped 4 bases from V and 3 bases from J, with 19 bases between. This CDR3 reads CASSTRRGGKFYEQYF. CDR3 DNA: TGTGCCAGTAGTACCCGTCGAGGGGGAAAATTCTACGAGCAGTACTTC.

The chain combines TRBV10-3 with TRBJ2-1, with D possibly TRBD2 on 6 matching bases. CDR1 and CDR2 from the germline V gene are ENHRY and SYGVKD. V lost 7 bases to trimming and J lost 0 bases, with 13 bases between them. The CDR3 sequence is 15 residues long. CDR3 nucleotides: TGTGCCATCACCCAGGGACTCCCCTCCTACAATGAGCAGTTCTTC. Protein product: CAITQGLPSYNEQFF.

The chain employs TRBV29-1 and TRBJ1-2; TRBD1 agrees at 9 bases. This CDR3 contains 13 residues. The J segment lost 4 bases and the V segment lost 6 bases, leaving 6 bases of the junction unmatched. Germline V gives CDR1 SQVTM, CDR2 ANQGSEA. The CDR3 sequence: CSVDQTGGYGYTF. The CDR3 DNA reads as TGCAGCGTGGACCAGACAGGGGGCTATGGCTACACCTTC.

The chain employs TRBV7-9 and TRBJ2-1; D call uncertain. This CDR3 contains 11 residues. V gave up 2 bases and J gave up 9 bases, with 5 bases separating them. Germline V lookup: CDR1 SEHNR, CDR2 FQNEAQ (reference sequence). CDR3 sequence reads: CASSLLVEQFF. CDR3 in DNA: TGTGCCAGCAGCTTACTAGTTGAGCAGTTCTTC.

V is TRBV6-5 and J is TRBJ1-5; no definite D call. V was clipped by 8 bases and J by 0 bases, with 14 bases between them. Germline CDR1 and CDR2: MNHEY and SVGAGI. The CDR3 length is 15 residues. In DNA form, the CDR3 reads TGTGCCAGCGGGTCAGGACTCCTTAGCAATCAGCCCCAGCATTTT. This sequence encodes CASGSGLLSNQPQHF.

The CDR3 reads CASSPQSGPADTIYF. The CDR3 nucleotides read TGTGCCAGCTCACCACAATCAGGGCCGGCGGACACCATATATTTT. V is TRBV18 and J is TRBJ1-3, with a possible D match to TRBD1 (5 bases). Trimming took off 1 base at V and 8 bases at J, with 15 bases between the two ends. CDR1 and CDR2 from the germline V gene are KGHSH and LQKENI. The CDR3 is made up of 15 amino acids.

A few counts support this clone. The chain is built from TRBV30 and TRBJ1-6, with D unclear. The CDR3 contains 16 residues. V was trimmed by 1 base and J by 10 bases, leaving 20 bases between them. Germline V gene data show CDR1 as GTSNPN and CDR2 as SVGIG (reference sequence). CDR3 nucleotide sequence: TGTGCCTGGAGTGCGGGAATGGGTTTCTTTGGGTCACCCCTCCACTTT. Protein sequence: CAWSAGMGFFGSPLHF. Full variable domain (remainder filled in from reference TRBV30 and TRBJ1-6): SQTIHQWPATLVQPVGSPLSLECTVEGTSNPNLYWYRQAAGRGLQLLFYSVGIGQISSEVPQNLSASRPQDRQFILSSKKLLLSDSGFYLCAWSAGMGFFGSPLHFGNGTRLTVT.

This clone showed up just once. V gene TRBV5-1 combines with J gene TRBJ1-2; 9 nucleotides line up with TRBD1. The V and J ends lost 0 bases and 5 bases, in that order; junction bases with no gene match: 5. The length of the CDR3 is 15 residues. Germline V gives CDR1 SGHRS, CDR2 YFSETQ. The CDR3 spells CASSLADRGGYGYTF. In DNA, the CDR3 is TGCGCCAGCAGCTTGGCGGACAGGGGCGGATATGGCTACACCTTC.

The chain joins TRBV6-6 to TRBJ1-1, with 7 bases that match TRBD1. The CDR3 is 15 amino acids. The V gene's germline CDR1 is MNHNY and CDR2 SVGAGI (reference sequence). Trimming removed 5 bases from V and 2 bases from J; junction bases left unmatched: 8. In DNA form, the CDR3 reads TGTGCCAGCAGTCATCCTCGGGACAGAAACACTGAAGCTTTCTTT. This codes for CASSHPRDRNTEAFF.

The rearrangement joins TRBV7-9 to TRBJ2-7, with D unresolved. V lost 3 bases and J 5 bases, leaving 17 bases between the germline ends. The germline V gene has CDR1 SEHNR and CDR2 FQNEAQ (reference sequence). There are 15 residues in the CDR3. The CDR3 DNA reads TGTGCCAGCAGCTTCCTTAAAAACAGCAACCACGAGCAGTACTTC. It yields the protein CASSFLKNSNHEQYF. Full variable domain (outside the CDR3, taken from reference TRBV7-9 and TRBJ2-7): DTGVSQNPRHKITKRGQNVTFRCDPISEHNRLYWYRQTLGQGPEFLTYFQNEAQLEKSRLLSDRFSAERPKGSFSTLEIQRTEQGDSAMYLCASSFLKNSNHEQYFGPGTRLTVT.

The chain joins TRBV3-1 (or the pseudogene TRBV3-2) to TRBJ2-7, with 9 bases identical to TRBD2. With V trimmed by 3 bases and J by 2 bases, 2 bases remained unmatched. CDR1 LGHDT and CDR2 YNNKEL come from the germline V gene (reference sequence). The CDR3 contains 14 residues. CDR3 protein: CASSHGGGAYEQYF. DNA of the CDR3: TGTGCCAGCAGCCATGGCGGGGGGGCCTACGAGCAGTACTTC.